This TCR beta chain was identified during a study of T cell responses to AZD1222 COVID-19 vaccine. Study conclusions and caveats: Sampling that yielded the repertoires occurred only after the peak T cell response. Females outnumbered males among donors, who were mostly white British; clonal diversity was possibly underestimated. There were vaccine-associated CD4 TCRs across spike, dominant at 160-218 and 743-854. Recipients of two AZD1222 doses showed rising Spike-specific TCR breadth and depth.

Germline V CDR1 and CDR2: LGHNA, YNFKEQ. Unmatched junction bases numbered 9, after V lost 0 bases and J lost 5 bases. The CDR3 totals 16 residues. This clone was seen just once. Its specificity is unknown. The protocol was immunoSEQ multiplex PCR, while the TCRdb copy is restricted to in-frame clones and leaves out a portion. In the table there are some 170,000 clones, roughly 92% of which are singletons. The chain recombines TRBV4-2 with TRBJ2-5; 7 bases map to TRBD2. This specimen consisted of peripheral blood, obtained 28 days after the second AZD1222 dose. The receptor was derived from an adult who received the AZD1222 COVID-19 vaccine. The DNA for the CDR3 is TGTGCCAGCAGCCAAGATATTGAGGGAGGGAGGGAGACCCAGTACTTC. Amino acid sequence: CASSQDIEGGRETQYF.